These 23 T cell receptor beta chains share one sample of origin, sequenced in a study of blood T cell repertoires in COVID-19. Data came from immunoSEQ multiplex PCR; TCRdb stores just in-frame clones and leaves some out. The repertoire holds a few hundred thousand clones, 70% to 90% seen once, with approximately 1.6% in the top ten. Sequenced input: PBMCs or T cells enriched from blood (not recorded which). The origin of the receptors is a woman aged 45-65 years who had recovered from COVID-19.

This sequence joins TRBV7-3 and TRBJ2-2; 9 nucleotides match TRBD2. The CDR3 sequence is 14 residues long. The germline V gene encodes CDR1 SGHTA and CDR2 FQGTGA. V trimming: 4 bases; J trimming: 6 bases; junction bases outside the gene matches: 3. CDR3 bases: TGTGCCAGCAGCTCAAGCGGGAGGTCCGGGGAGCTGTTTTTT. Residues: CASSSSGRSGELFF.

The rearrangement joins TRBV9 to TRBJ2-1; 7 positions match TRBD2. The CDR3 totals 17 residues. Germline values: CDR1 SGDLS, CDR2 YYNGEE. Trimming cost V 0 bases and J 0 bases; bases outside gene matches: 6. The CDR3 spells CASSVGQRGSSYNEQFF. CDR3 bases: TGTGCCAGCAGCGTAGGTCAGCGGGGTAGCTCCTACAATGAGCAGTTCTTC.

The chain couples TRBV29-1 to TRBJ1-2, with 12 bases that match TRBD1. This CDR3 has 15 residues. CDR1 and CDR2 (germline): SQVTM, ANQGSEA. CDR3 amino acids: CRVEGPGQGAYGYTF. In nucleotides, the CDR3 is TGCAGGGTCGAAGGTCCGGGACAGGGGGCCTATGGCTACACCTTC.

This chain links TRBV18 with TRBJ1-4, with 9 bases aligning to TRBD1. V was clipped by 2 bases and J by 4 bases; unmatched bases: 2. The CDR3 has 15 amino acids. Germline V gene lookup returns CDR1 KGHSH and CDR2 LQKENI. Here the CDR3 reads CASSPGDRVNEKLFF. The CDR3 nucleotides are TGTGCCAGCTCACCAGGGGACAGGGTTAATGAAAAACTGTTTTTT.

V is TRBV27 and J is TRBJ1-1, with D perhaps TRBD1 (5 bases). Trimming removed 5 bases from V and 4 bases from J, with 8 bases in between. Germline V CDR1 and CDR2: MNHEY, SMNVEV (reference sequence). The CDR3 is 12 residues long. The CDR3 DNA reads TGTGCCAGCAGTCGGGGGGGCACTGAAGCTTTCTTT. Its protein product is CASSRGGTEAFF.

A few counts support this clone. V is TRBV27 and J is TRBJ1-2; D is possibly TRBD1 (5 bases). Germline CDR1 MNHEY, CDR2 SMNVEV (reference sequence). Trimming removed 4 bases at V and 4 bases at J, with 16 bases between. The CDR3 is 15 residues long. The CDR3 bases are TGTGCCAGCAGTTCCCCTTCTCAGGGAAGCTATGGCTACACCTTC. Residues: CASSSPSQGSYGYTF.

The chain is built from TRBV5-6 and TRBJ2-2; 10 nucleotides line up with TRBD2. Germline assignment: CDR1 SGHDT and CDR2 YYEEEE. The trim removed 3 bases at V and 5 bases at J, leaving 7 bases unmatched. The CDR3 loop spans 16 amino acids. In DNA form, the CDR3 reads TGTGCCAGCAGCTATCCCACTAGCGGGATAACCGGGGAGCTGTTTTTT. As protein: CASSYPTSGITGELFF.

This chain uses TRBV13 with TRBJ1-1, with a weak D call TRBD1 (6 bases). The CDR3 totals 17 residues. V lost 0 bases and J lost 2, with 16 bases in between. Germline V lookup: CDR1 PRHDT, CDR2 FYEKMQ (reference sequence). CDR3 sequence: CASSLGLRGGANTEAFF. CDR3 bases: TGTGCCAGCAGCTTAGGACTTCGAGGGGGGGCTAACACTGAAGCTTTCTTT.

This chain joins TRBV18 and TRBJ2-5, with D tentatively TRBD2 (5 bases). Germline lookup yields CDR1 KGHSH and CDR2 LQKENI. This CDR3 is built from 16 residues. Trimming stripped 0 bases from V and 5 bases from J, with 16 bases between. The CDR3 DNA is TGTGCCAGCTCACCACCTGTCGGGGAAGGTCAGGAGACCCAGTACTTC. Translated, it gives CASSPPVGEGQETQYF.

The V gene is TRBV2, the J gene TRBJ2-7; D uncertain. Germline CDR1 SNHLY, CDR2 FYNNEI. The CDR3 runs to 15 residues. V was trimmed by 7 bases and J by 0 bases, leaving 16 bases between them. The CDR3 protein is CASIVEAVSSYEQYF. For the CDR3, the DNA is TGTGCCAGCATTGTCGAGGCGGTTAGCTCCTACGAGCAGTACTTC.

This chain connects TRBV12-3 or TRBV12-4 to TRBJ2-1; the D gene is possibly TRBD1 (5 bases). The CDR3 runs to 12 residues. Trimming pared 6 bases from V and 8 bases from J, leaving 11 bases between. CDR3 sequence (DNA): TGTGCCAGCAGCCCAAGGGGCGATGAGCAGTTCTTC. Encoded protein: CASSPRGDEQFF.

V is TRBV28 and J is TRBJ2-5; 10 bases agree with TRBD2. The CDR3 runs to 18 residues. CDR1 is MDHEN, CDR2 SYDVKM, per germline. The trim removed 1 base at V and 5 bases at J, leaving 13 bases unmatched. The CDR3 here is CASSLLGEILAGEETQYF. In DNA, the CDR3 is TGTGCCAGCAGTTTATTAGGCGAGATCCTAGCGGGAGAGGAGACCCAGTACTTC.

This sequence joins TRBV12-3 or TRBV12-4 and TRBJ2-7; D perhaps matches TRBD1 (5 bases). CDR3 length equals 13 residues. The V gene lost 5 bases and the J gene lost 5 bases, with 13 bases spanning the gap. This CDR3 reads CASSPHRWDEQYF. The CDR3 bases are TGTGCCAGCAGTCCCCACAGGTGGGACGAGCAGTACTTC.

This clone was counted a few times. The chain employs TRBV12-3 or TRBV12-4 and TRBJ1-5, with D maybe TRBD1 (5 bases). Trimming removed 6 bases at V and 7 bases at J, with 10 bases between. The CDR3 runs to 12 residues. The CDR3 is CASSPQGQPQHF. The CDR3 DNA follows: TGTGCCAGCAGCCCTCAGGGACAGCCCCAGCATTTT.

The chain links TRBV5-1 to TRBJ2-3, with 13 bases that match TRBD2. The germline gives CDR1 SGHRS, CDR2 YFSETQ. The CDR3 is 14 amino acids. J lost 6 bases, V lost 3 bases, and 1 base had no gene match. CDR3 nucleotides: TGCGCCAGCAGCTCGGGACTAGCGGGGGATACGCAGTATTTT. Protein: CASSSGLAGDTQYF.

The chain recombines TRBV6-4 with TRBJ2-3, with 7 bases that match TRBD2. Trimming removed 4 bases from V and 4 bases from J; junction bases left unmatched: 8. This CDR3 spans 15 amino acids. Per germline, CDR1 MRHNA and CDR2 SNTAGT. CDR3 sequence: CASSGAGGSADTQYF. The CDR3 nucleotides are TGTGCCAGCAGTGGCGCCGGGGGGTCTGCAGATACGCAGTATTTT.

The CDR3 spells CASSQVAFSRRTHSTGELFF. CDR3 nucleotide sequence: TGTGCCAGCAGCCAAGTTGCGTTTTCGAGGCGGACACACAGCACCGGGGAGCTGTTTTTT. The gene calls are TRBV14 and TRBJ2-2, with a tentative D call TRBD1 (5 bases). The germline gives CDR1 SGHDN, CDR2 FVKESK. The V end lost 1 base, the J end lost 4 bases, and 25 bases lay between the germline ends. The CDR3 contains 20 residues.

CDR3 bases: TGTGCCAGCAGCGGGGGACTAGCGGGAGCCTTTACAGATACGCAGTATTTT. It is translated as CASSGGLAGAFTDTQYF. V is TRBV9 and J is TRBJ2-3, with 14 bases fitting TRBD2. This CDR3 is built from 17 residues. CDR1 and CDR2 (germline): SGDLS, YYNGEE. With V trimmed by 3 bases and J by 3 bases, 6 bases remained unmatched.

The rearrangement uses TRBV19 and TRBJ1-1; 12 bases map to TRBD1. Losses at the gene ends were 5 bases for V and 4 bases for J; bases not matched to a gene: 11. The CDR3 runs 17 residues. Germline V CDR1 and CDR2: LNHDA, SQIVND (reference sequence). CDR3 sequence reads: CASSRGDRGLGGTEAFF. The DNA of the CDR3 is TGTGCCAGTAGTCGAGGGGACAGGGGGCTTGGGGGCACTGAAGCTTTCTTT.

This chain uses TRBV2 with TRBJ2-2; 14 bases agree with TRBD2. This CDR3 spans 15 amino acids. V dropped 6 bases and J dropped 6; count of bases not matched to a gene: 3. The V gene's germline CDR1 is SNHLY and CDR2 FYNNEI. In nucleotides, the CDR3 is TGTGCCAGCAGGGGACTAGCGGGAGTAGCCGGGGAGCTGTTTTTT. Its protein product is CASRGLAGVAGELFF.

This chain links TRBV2 with TRBJ2-7, with 13 bases matching TRBD2. The V gene's germline CDR1 is SNHLY and CDR2 FYNNEI. The CDR3 runs to 17 residues. V shed 0 bases and J 6 bases; nucleotides not matched to a gene: 8. DNA for the CDR3: TGTGCCAGCAGTGAAGCCTCGACTAGCGGGAGGCAAATCGAGCAGTACTTC. It codes for CASSEASTSGRQIEQYF.

The CDR3 DNA sequence: TGTGCCAGCCAGCAATGGCAGGGGATTAATGAAAAACTGTTTTTT. Its translation is CASQQWQGINEKLFF. The chain is built from TRBV6-5 and TRBJ1-4; D is perhaps TRBD1 (6 bases). CDR3 size: 15 residues. Trimming pared 8 bases from V and 4 bases from J, leaving 17 bases between. Germline-derived CDR1 and CDR2 are MNHEY and SVGAGI.

This rearrangement joins TRBV16 to TRBJ1-5; no definite D call. Trimming shortened V by 4 bases and J by 3 bases, and 7 bases separated the two germline ends. The CDR3 runs 13 residues. Germline loops: CDR1 KGHSY, CDR2 FQNENV. This chain's CDR3 is CASSRVANQPQHF. CDR3 DNA sequence: TGTGCCAGCAGCCGGGTAGCCAATCAGCCCCAGCATTTT.